The T cell receptor (beta chain) under discussion was sequenced for a study of blood T cell repertoires in COVID-19. Study overall: The United States, Italy and Spain provided the acute and convalescent COVID-19 samples. PBMCs, B-cell-depleted T cells, or T cells provided the cDNA or gDNA that made up the material.

Authors' processing steps: For nucleated cells, counts were estimated from reference gene primer amplification. Sequencing used immunoSEQ multiplex PCR; TCRdb keeps in-frame clones, though not all of them. V and J calls and clone size are copied from that table; D and trimming were computed from the DNA. The table has some 340,000 clones, more than 70% seen once. J was trimmed by 8 bases and V by 5 bases; bases with no gene match: 7. Germline CDR1 SGHAT, CDR2 FQNNGV. This CDR3 has 15 residues. This sequence was found in a man younger than 45 with active or convalescent COVID-19. The chain is built from TRBV11-2 and TRBJ2-2; TRBD2 aligns across 11 bases. Sequencing was done on a sample of peripheral blood. The CDR3 DNA sequence: TGTGCCAGCAGCCCCCGAGGACTAGCGGGTGGGGAGCTGTTTTTT. Translation: CASSPRGLAGGELFF.